The clone carrying this T cell receptor beta chain was counted between two and nine times. As yet, its antigen is unknown. The record originates from a study of response to subunit inactivated influenza vaccine. Losses at the gene ends were 5 bases for V and 2 bases for J; bases not matched to a gene: 8. CDR1 and CDR2 (germline): SGHAT, FQNNGV. There are 16 residues in the CDR3. TCRdb re-called the RT-PCR reads through MiXCR, storing one row per CDR3 protein. The sample yields about half a million distinct CDR3 sequences, over 25% seen once. Findings of the study overall: Researchers suggested that each seasonal influenza vaccination recruits few new T cells.

The chain joins TRBV11-2 to TRBJ2-1; 8 bases map to TRBD2. The sequencing used CD4+ T cells sorted from PBMCs, collected more than 4 days after vaccination. The receptor was isolated from a man aged 45 to 65 who received an inactivated influenza vaccine. The CDR3 bases are TGTGCCAGCAGCGGGAACCGGGGGGGCCCCTACAATGAGCAGTTCTTC. Translation gives CASSGNRGGPYNEQFF.